Reported below is one T cell receptor (beta chain). Its antigen is not known. The data stem from a study of T cells in localized non-small cell lung cancer. Data came from immunoSEQ multiplex PCR; TCRdb stores just in-frame clones and leaves some out. In the table there are about 59,000 clones, 70% to 90% of which are singletons. Study results and caveats: The tumor had only one region sequenced, so heterogeneity remains possible.

The ends were cut back, 0 bases at V and 6 bases at J, with 5 bases in the middle. The CDR3 has 11 amino acids. Germline CDR1 reads SQVTM; CDR2 reads ANQGSEA. The chain employs TRBV29-1 and TRBJ1-2; D gene ambiguous. The sequence derives from a man aged 35-69 years with stage I squamous cell lung carcinoma. Here the sequenced sample was peripheral blood, taken before any cancer treatment. The DNA for the CDR3 is TGCAGCGTTGAAGATCCAGATGGCTACACCTTC. This gives the protein CSVEDPDGYTF.